This T cell receptor (beta chain) was observed in a study of blood T cell repertoires in COVID-19. Study-level information: Sample material is recorded as cDNA or gDNA derived from T cells, B-cell-depleted T cells, or PBMCs.

Assay used: immunoSEQ multiplex PCR; TCRdb lists only in-frame clones, some missing. The sample has 250,000 to 300,000 clones; about 86% are singletons. Germline lookup yields CDR1 SNHLY and CDR2 FYNNEI. The CDR3 is 13 amino acids. Losses at the gene ends were 8 bases for V and 6 bases for J; bases not matched to a gene: 4. Those enrolled in Seattle joined during active infection and were followed longitudinally afterward. The chain links TRBV2 to TRBJ1-6, with 7 positions matching TRBD1. The receptor comes from a woman in her twenties or thirties with COVID-19, enrolled during active disease. The sequenced sample consisted of peripheral blood. CDR3 amino acids: CASGDRLNSPLHF. Here the CDR3 DNA reads TGTGCCAGCGGGGACAGACTTAATTCACCCCTCCACTTT.